This T cell receptor (beta chain) was sequenced for a study of T cells in Graves' hyperthyroidism and ophthalmopathy. The source material, RNA transcripts, was used to amplify TCR beta CDR3 regions. Primed by the HTBI set, a first-round RT-PCR was run on the TCR CDR3. TCRdb used MiXCR to reprocess the multiplex PCR reads, holding one entry per CDR3 protein. The profile shows over 500,000 distinct CDR3 sequences, 15% to 20% of them singletons. In regard to this clonotype: One end of the junction fails to match germline, which may point to a read error.

Germline V gives CDR1 SGDLS, CDR2 YYNGEE. CDR3 size: 13 residues. This sequence was found in a woman in her thirties with Graves' ophthalmopathy. The sample consisted of blood. The genes are TRBV9 and TRBJ2-5, with 10 positions matching TRBD2. CDR3 sequence reads: CASSGGTSEVQHF. Here the CDR3 DNA reads TGTGCCAGCAGCGGGGGGACTAGCGAGGTTCAGCACTTC. The full variable domain, in which reference TRBV9 and TRBJ2-5 provide the parts outside the CDR3, is DSGVTQTPKHLITATGQRVTLRCSPRSGDLSVYWYQQSLDQGLQFLIQYYNGEERAKGNILERFSAQQFPDLHSELNLSSLELGDSALYFCASSGGTSEVQHFGPGTRLLVL.